The rows below give T cell receptor beta chains drawn from one sample of a study of blood T cell repertoires in COVID-19. Generated by immunoSEQ multiplex PCR, the TCRdb table keeps only in-frame clones and is missing some. The sample includes 250,000 to 300,000 clones, approximately 86% seen only once; the top ten take less than 15%. The sample was peripheral blood. The receptors here all came from a woman between 70 and 85 years old with COVID-19, enrolled during active disease. CDR3s include the opening cysteine and the closing phenylalanine or tryptophan. Fields, in order: V gene, clone size, J gene, D gene, CDR3 DNA, CDR3 protein. D genes are given only for firm matches. Clone size is shown for a subset of rows, as once, few, many or a class of expanded clone.

v_gene: TRBV7-2
abundance: NA
j_gene: TRBJ1-2
d_gene: NA
CDR3nt: TGTGCCAGCAGCCCCGGAGGGTTTAACTATGGCTACACCTTC
CDR3aa: CASSPGGFNYGYTF

v_gene: TRBV3-1/TRBV3-2
abundance: NA
j_gene: TRBJ1-3
d_gene: NA
CDR3nt: TGTGCCAGCAGCTGGCGGCCTGGAAACACCATATATTTT
CDR3aa: CASSWRPGNTIYF

v_gene: TRBV5-6
abundance: once
j_gene: TRBJ2-2
d_gene: NA
CDR3nt: TGTGCCAGCAGTTCCGACTTTTTTTTGACCGGGGAGCTGTTTTTT
CDR3aa: CASSSDFFLTGELFF

v_gene: TRBV27
abundance: NA
j_gene: TRBJ1-2
d_gene: TRBD1
CDR3nt: TGTGCCAGCAGTGCCCGGACAGGAACCTATGGCTACACCTTC
CDR3aa: CASSARTGTYGYTF

v_gene: TRBV7-2
abundance: NA
j_gene: TRBJ1-1
d_gene: NA
CDR3nt: TGTGCCAGCAGCTTAGCATACAGTGGGACTGAAGCTTTCTTT
CDR3aa: CASSLAYSGTEAFF

v_gene: TRBV19
abundance: NA
j_gene: TRBJ2-1
d_gene: NA
CDR3nt: TGTGCCAGTAGTAACTCTCCGGGCAATGAGCAGTTCTTC
CDR3aa: CASSNSPGNEQFF

v_gene: TRBV7-2
abundance: NA
j_gene: TRBJ2-5
d_gene: TRBD1
CDR3nt: TGTGCCAGCAGCATGGACAGGGGAGGGACCCAGTACTTC
CDR3aa: CASSMDRGGTQYF

v_gene: TRBV10-3
abundance: NA
j_gene: TRBJ1-6
d_gene: NA
CDR3nt: TGTGCCATCAGAGGGGACTGGGACGTCGATTCACCCCTCCACTTT
CDR3aa: CAIRGDWDVDSPLHF

v_gene: TRBV4-1
abundance: NA
j_gene: TRBJ2-3
d_gene: TRBD2
CDR3nt: TGCGCCAGCAGCCAATCGACTAGCGGGGTTATAGATACGCAGTATTTT
CDR3aa: CASSQSTSGVIDTQYF

v_gene: TRBV5-1
abundance: NA
j_gene: TRBJ1-1
d_gene: NA
CDR3nt: TGCGCCAGCAGCTTACAGTCGAACACTGAAGCTTTCTTT
CDR3aa: CASSLQSNTEAFF

v_gene: TRBV5-1
abundance: NA
j_gene: TRBJ1-4
d_gene: NA
CDR3nt: TGCGCCAGCAGCTTGCAAGGGGCTTCGAATGAAAAACTGTTTTTT
CDR3aa: CASSLQGASNEKLFF

v_gene: TRBV24-1
abundance: NA
j_gene: TRBJ1-2
d_gene: TRBD1
CDR3nt: TGTGCCACCAGTGACCCGGACAGGGGCTATGGCTACACCTTC
CDR3aa: CATSDPDRGYGYTF

v_gene: TRBV29-1
abundance: NA
j_gene: TRBJ2-7
d_gene: TRBD1
CDR3nt: TGCAGCGTCGGACAGGGGAAATACGAGCAGTACTTC
CDR3aa: CSVGQGKYEQYF

v_gene: TRBV12-5
abundance: few
j_gene: TRBJ2-2
d_gene: TRBD1
CDR3nt: TGTGCTAGTGGTTTGGTACCAAATCAGGGGGCGGGCACCGGGGAGCTGTTTTTT
CDR3aa: CASGLVPNQGAGTGELFF

v_gene: TRBV4-1
abundance: NA
j_gene: TRBJ1-2
d_gene: TRBD1
CDR3nt: TGCGCCAGCAGCCCCCAGGGACAGGGGGCGTTTACCGACTATGGCTACACCTTC
CDR3aa: CASSPQGQGAFTDYGYTF

v_gene: TRBV28
abundance: NA
j_gene: TRBJ1-3
d_gene: TRBD1
CDR3nt: TGTGCCAGCAGCCGGGGACAGGGAAGAAACACCATATATTTT
CDR3aa: CASSRGQGRNTIYF

v_gene: TRBV5-8
abundance: NA
j_gene: TRBJ2-1
d_gene: TRBD2
CDR3nt: TGTGCCAGCAGCTTGGAGCGGGGCTATGAGCAGTTCTTC
CDR3aa: CASSLERGYEQFF

v_gene: TRBV5-1
abundance: NA
j_gene: TRBJ2-1
d_gene: NA
CDR3nt: TGCGCCAGCAGCAACCAGGGTGATGAGCAGTTCTTC
CDR3aa: CASSNQGDEQFF

v_gene: TRBV28
abundance: NA
j_gene: TRBJ1-2
d_gene: TRBD1
CDR3nt: TGTGCCAGCTCGACAGGGTGGGGGTTTAACTATGGCTACACCTTC
CDR3aa: CASSTGWGFNYGYTF

v_gene: TRBV6-1
abundance: NA
j_gene: TRBJ2-2
d_gene: NA
CDR3nt: TGTGCCAGCAGTGAAAGGTGGGGCGACACCGGGGAGCTGTTTTTT
CDR3aa: CASSERWGDTGELFF

v_gene: TRBV24-1
abundance: NA
j_gene: TRBJ2-2
d_gene: TRBD1
CDR3nt: TGTGCCACCAGTGATGGACAGGGTGGCCCCGGGGAGCTGTTTTTT
CDR3aa: CATSDGQGGPGELFF

v_gene: TRBV7-2
abundance: NA
j_gene: TRBJ2-7
d_gene: NA
CDR3nt: TGTGCCAGCAATCGGGACTACGAGCAGTACTTC
CDR3aa: CASNRDYEQYF

v_gene: TRBV12-3/TRBV12-4
abundance: NA
j_gene: TRBJ1-1
d_gene: NA
CDR3nt: TGTGCCAGCAGTGCTTCGGGGGGGCGTGAAGCTTTCTTT
CDR3aa: CASSASGGREAFF

v_gene: TRBV19
abundance: NA
j_gene: TRBJ2-2
d_gene: NA
CDR3nt: TGTGCCAGTACCAACGGCCAGGGGACCCTCGGGGAGCTGTTTTTT
CDR3aa: CASTNGQGTLGELFF

v_gene: TRBV19
abundance: NA
j_gene: TRBJ2-1
d_gene: NA
CDR3nt: TGTGCCAGTAGTACGACCGGGTTAGGGAGCAATGAGCAGTTCTTC
CDR3aa: CASSTTGLGSNEQFF

v_gene: TRBV5-1
abundance: NA
j_gene: TRBJ2-5
d_gene: TRBD2
CDR3nt: TGCGCCAGCAGCCATCCCGGGGGGGCCCAGCGAGAGACCCAGTACTTC
CDR3aa: CASSHPGGAQRETQYF